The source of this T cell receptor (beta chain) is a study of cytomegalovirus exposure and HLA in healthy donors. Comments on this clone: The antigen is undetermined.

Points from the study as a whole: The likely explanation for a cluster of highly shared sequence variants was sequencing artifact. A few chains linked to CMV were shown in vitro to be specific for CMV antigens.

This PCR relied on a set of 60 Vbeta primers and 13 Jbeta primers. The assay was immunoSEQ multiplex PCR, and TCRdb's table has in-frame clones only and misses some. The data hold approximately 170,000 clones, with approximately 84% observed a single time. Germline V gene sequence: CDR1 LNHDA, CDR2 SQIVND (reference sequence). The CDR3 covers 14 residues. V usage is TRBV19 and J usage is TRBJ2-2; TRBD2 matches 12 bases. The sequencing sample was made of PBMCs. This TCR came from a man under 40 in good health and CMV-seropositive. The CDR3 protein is CVTRLAGATGELFF. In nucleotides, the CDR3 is TGTGTTACAAGACTAGCGGGAGCAACCGGGGAGCTGTTTTTT.